This entry is about one T cell receptor (beta chain). Its antigen remains unidentified. Amplification used 60 Vbeta primers and 13 Jbeta primers. Here immunoSEQ multiplex PCR was the method, and the copy in TCRdb shows in-frame clones only, minus some. The ten most abundant clones cover approximately 1% of a sample with 200,000 to 250,000 clones. These data are taken from a study of cytomegalovirus exposure and HLA in healthy donors. Study-level results: Certain sequence variants were highly shared and formed a cluster, and this cluster was likely a sequencing artifact. In a later analysis, most CMV-associated TCR beta chains appeared HLA-restricted. Earlier analysis found most TCR beta V segments productive about 87% or about 30% of the time.

Sequenced: PBMCs. This TCR was sampled from a woman aged 30 to 39 in good health and CMV-seropositive.

The CDR3 loop reads CASSLLSGEVPYEQYF. CDR3 coding DNA: TGTGCCAGCAGCTTACTTTCGGGAGAGGTCCCCTACGAGCAGTACTTC. V is TRBV7-8 and J is TRBJ2-7, with D perhaps TRBD2 (6 bases). Germline CDR1 SGHVS, CDR2 FQNEAQ. The CDR3 has 16 residues. V gave up 2 bases and J gave up 2 bases, with 16 bases separating them.